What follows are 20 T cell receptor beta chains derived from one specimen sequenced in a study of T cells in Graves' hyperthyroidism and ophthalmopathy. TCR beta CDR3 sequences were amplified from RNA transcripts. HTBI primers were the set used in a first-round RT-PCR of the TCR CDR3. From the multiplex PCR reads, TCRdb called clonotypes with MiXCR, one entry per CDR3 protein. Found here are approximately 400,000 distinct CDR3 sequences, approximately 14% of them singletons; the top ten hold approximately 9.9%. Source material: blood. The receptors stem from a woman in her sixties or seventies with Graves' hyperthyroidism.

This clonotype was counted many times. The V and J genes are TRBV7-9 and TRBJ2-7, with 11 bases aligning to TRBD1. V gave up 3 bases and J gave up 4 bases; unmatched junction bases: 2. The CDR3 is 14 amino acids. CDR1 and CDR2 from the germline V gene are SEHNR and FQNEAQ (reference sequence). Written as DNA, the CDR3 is TGTGCCAGCAGCTTCCGGGACAGGGGGTACGAGCAGTACTTC. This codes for CASSFRDRGYEQYF.

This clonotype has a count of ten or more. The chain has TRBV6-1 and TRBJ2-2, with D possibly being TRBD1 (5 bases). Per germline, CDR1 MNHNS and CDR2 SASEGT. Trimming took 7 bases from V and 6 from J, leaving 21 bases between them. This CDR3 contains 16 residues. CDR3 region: CASTILTGFPPGELFF. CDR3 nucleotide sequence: TGTGCCAGCACTATCCTAACAGGATTTCCCCCCGGGGAGCTGTTTTTT.

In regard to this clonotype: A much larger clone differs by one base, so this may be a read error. This CDR3 is CAWGATSRVLFF. In DNA, the CDR3 is TGTGCCTGGGGCGCTACAAGTCGAGTCCTCTTCTTC. The chain uses TRBV30 and TRBJ2-1; D not certain. This CDR3 has 12 residues. V lost 5 bases and J lost 16, with 21 bases in between. CDR1 GTSNPN and CDR2 SVGIG come from the germline V gene (reference sequence).

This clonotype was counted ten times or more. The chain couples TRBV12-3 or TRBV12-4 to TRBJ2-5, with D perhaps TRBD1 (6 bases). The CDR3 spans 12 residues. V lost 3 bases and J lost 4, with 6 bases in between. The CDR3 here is CASSFRGETQYF. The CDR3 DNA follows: TGTGCCAGCAGTTTCAGGGGAGAGACCCAGTACTTC.

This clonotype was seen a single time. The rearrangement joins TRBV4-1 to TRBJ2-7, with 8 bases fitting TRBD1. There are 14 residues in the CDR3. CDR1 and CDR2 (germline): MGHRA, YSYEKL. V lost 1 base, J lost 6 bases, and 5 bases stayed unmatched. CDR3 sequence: CASSQALDRGEQYF. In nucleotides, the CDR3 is TGCGCCAGCAGCCAAGCCTTAGACAGGGGCGAGCAGTACTTC.

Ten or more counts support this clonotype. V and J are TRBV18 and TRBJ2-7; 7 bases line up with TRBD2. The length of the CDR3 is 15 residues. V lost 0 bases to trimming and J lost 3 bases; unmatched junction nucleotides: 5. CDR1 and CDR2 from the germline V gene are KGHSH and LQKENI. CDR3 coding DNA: TGTGCCAGCTCACCACCTACGGGAGGTCGCTACGAGCAGTACTTC. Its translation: CASSPPTGGRYEQYF.

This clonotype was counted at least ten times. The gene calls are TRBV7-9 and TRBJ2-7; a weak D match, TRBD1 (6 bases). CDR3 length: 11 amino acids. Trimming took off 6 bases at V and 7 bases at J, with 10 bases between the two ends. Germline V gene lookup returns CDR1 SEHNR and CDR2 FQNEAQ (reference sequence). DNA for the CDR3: TGTGCCAGCAGGGAACAGGGAGAGCAGTACTTC. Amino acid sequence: CASREQGEQYF.

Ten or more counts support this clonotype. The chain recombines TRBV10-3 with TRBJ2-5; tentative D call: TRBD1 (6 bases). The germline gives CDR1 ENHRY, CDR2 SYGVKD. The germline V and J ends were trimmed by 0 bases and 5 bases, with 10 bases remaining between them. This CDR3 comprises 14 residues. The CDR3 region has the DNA TGTGCCATCAGTGAGTCAGGGGGAGATGAGACCCAGTACTTC. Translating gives CAISESGGDETQYF.

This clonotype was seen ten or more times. The CDR3 reads CASSSAAAFGTIAQPQHF. The CDR3 bases are TGTGCCAGCAGTTCAGCAGCAGCGTTCGGGACAATCGCTCAGCCCCAGCATTTT. The rearrangement uses TRBV28 and TRBJ1-5; D possibly corresponds to TRBD1 (6 bases). The CDR3 runs to 18 residues. The ends were cut back, 4 bases at V and 6 bases at J, with 25 bases in the middle. From germline, CDR1 is MDHEN and CDR2 SYDVKM.

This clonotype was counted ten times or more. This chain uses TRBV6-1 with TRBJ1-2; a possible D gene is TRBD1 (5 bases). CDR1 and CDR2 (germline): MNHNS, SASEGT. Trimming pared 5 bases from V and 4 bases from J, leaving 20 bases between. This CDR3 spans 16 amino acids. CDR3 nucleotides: TGTGCCAGCAGTTCCGGACCAGGGTCTGAGGGCTATGGCTACACCTTC. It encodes CASSSGPGSEGYGYTF.

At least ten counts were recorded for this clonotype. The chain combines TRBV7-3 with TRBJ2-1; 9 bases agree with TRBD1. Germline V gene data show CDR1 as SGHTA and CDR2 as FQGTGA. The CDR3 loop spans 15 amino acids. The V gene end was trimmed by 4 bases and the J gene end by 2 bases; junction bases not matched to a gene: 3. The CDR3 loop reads CASSSDRGTYNEQFF. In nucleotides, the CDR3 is TGTGCCAGCAGCTCCGACAGGGGGACCTACAATGAGCAGTTCTTC.

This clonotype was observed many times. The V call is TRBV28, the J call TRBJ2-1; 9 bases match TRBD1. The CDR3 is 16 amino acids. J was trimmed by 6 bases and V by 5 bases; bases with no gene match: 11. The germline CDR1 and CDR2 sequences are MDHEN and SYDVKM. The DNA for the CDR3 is TGTGCCAGCAGTCCACCACAGGGGGCTGTGGGCAATGAGCAGTTCTTC. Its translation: CASSPPQGAVGNEQFF.

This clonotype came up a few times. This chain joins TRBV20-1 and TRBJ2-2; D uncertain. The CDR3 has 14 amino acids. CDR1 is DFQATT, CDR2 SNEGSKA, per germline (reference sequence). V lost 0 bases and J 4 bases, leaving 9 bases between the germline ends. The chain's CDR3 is CSARDVRTTGELFF. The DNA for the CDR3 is TGCAGTGCTAGAGATGTAAGGACCACCGGGGAGCTGTTTTTT.

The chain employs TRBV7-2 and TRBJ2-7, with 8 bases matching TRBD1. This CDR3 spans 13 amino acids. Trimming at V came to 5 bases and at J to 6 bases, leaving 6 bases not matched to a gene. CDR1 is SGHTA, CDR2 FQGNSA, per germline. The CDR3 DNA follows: TGTGCCAGCAGCATCGACAGGGGACGCGAGCAGTACTTC. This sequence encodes CASSIDRGREQYF.

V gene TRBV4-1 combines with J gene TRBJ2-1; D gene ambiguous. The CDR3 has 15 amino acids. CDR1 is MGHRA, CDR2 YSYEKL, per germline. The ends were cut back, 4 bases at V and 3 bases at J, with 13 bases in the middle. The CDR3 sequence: CASSPRAELYNEQFF. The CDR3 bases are TGCGCCAGCAGCCCCCGGGCAGAACTCTACAATGAGCAGTTCTTC.

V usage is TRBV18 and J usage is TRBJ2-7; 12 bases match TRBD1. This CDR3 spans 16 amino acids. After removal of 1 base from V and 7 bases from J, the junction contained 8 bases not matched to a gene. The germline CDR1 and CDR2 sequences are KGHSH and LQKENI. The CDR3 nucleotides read TGTGCCAGCTCACCACAGACGGGACAGGGGGCTCGGGAGCAGTACTTC. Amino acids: CASSPQTGQGAREQYF.

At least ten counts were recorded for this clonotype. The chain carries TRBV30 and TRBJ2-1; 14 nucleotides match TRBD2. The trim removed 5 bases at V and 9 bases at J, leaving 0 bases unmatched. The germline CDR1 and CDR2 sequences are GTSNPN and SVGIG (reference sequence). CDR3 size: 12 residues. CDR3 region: CAWGTSGSEQFF. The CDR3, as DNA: TGTGCCTGGGGGACTAGCGGGAGTGAGCAGTTCTTC.

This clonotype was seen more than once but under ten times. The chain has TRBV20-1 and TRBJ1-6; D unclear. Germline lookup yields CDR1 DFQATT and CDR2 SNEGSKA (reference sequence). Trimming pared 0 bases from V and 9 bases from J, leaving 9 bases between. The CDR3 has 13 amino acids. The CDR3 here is CSARDRYSSPLHF. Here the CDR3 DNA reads TGCAGTGCTAGAGACAGATACAGTTCACCCCTCCACTTT.

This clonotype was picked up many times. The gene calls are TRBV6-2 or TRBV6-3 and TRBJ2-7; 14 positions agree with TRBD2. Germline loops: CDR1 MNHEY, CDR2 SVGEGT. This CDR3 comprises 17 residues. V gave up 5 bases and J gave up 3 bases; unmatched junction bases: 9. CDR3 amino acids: CASSPWTSGRHVYEQYF. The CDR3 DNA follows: TGTGCCAGCAGTCCCTGGACTAGCGGGAGGCACGTCTACGAGCAGTACTTC.

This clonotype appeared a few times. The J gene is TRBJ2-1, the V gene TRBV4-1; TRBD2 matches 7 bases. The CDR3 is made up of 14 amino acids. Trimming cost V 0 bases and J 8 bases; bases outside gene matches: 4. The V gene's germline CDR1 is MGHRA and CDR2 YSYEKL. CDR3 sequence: CASSQDRLADEQFF. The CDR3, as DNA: TGCGCCAGCAGCCAAGATCGGCTAGCGGATGAGCAGTTCTTC.